This is a list of T cell receptor beta chains from one sample in a study of blood T cell repertoires in COVID-19. Clones were read by immunoSEQ multiplex PCR, and TCRdb kept only the in-frame ones, dropping some. The sample carries approximately 97,000 clones, about 89% recorded once. The specimen sequenced was peripheral blood. Receptor source: a human donor in a cohort sampled during active COVID-19. CDR3s include the opening cysteine and the closing phenylalanine or tryptophan. Each record gives: V gene, D gene, J gene, clone size, CDR3 DNA, CDR3 protein. A D gene is named only where the DNA matches it firmly. Expanded clones get a size class; other rows say once, few or many, or leave the size out.

v_call: TRBV5-1; d_call: .; j_call: TRBJ2-1; clone_size: .; cdr3_nt: TGCGCCAGCAGCTTGCGGCCGGGGGACGGCTACAATGAGCAGTTCTTC; cdr3_aa: CASSLRPGDGYNEQFF
v_call: TRBV24-1; d_call: .; j_call: TRBJ2-1; clone_size: .; cdr3_nt: TGTGCCACCAGAAACGGGTGGAATGAGCAGTTCTTC; cdr3_aa: CATRNGWNEQFF
v_call: TRBV28; d_call: .; j_call: TRBJ1-5; clone_size: .; cdr3_nt: TGTGCCAGCAGCACCCAAGGGGAGGGAACCGGTCAGCCCCAGCATTTT; cdr3_aa: CASSTQGEGTGQPQHF
v_call: TRBV5-1; d_call: TRBD1; j_call: TRBJ2-5; clone_size: once; cdr3_nt: TGCGCCAGCAGAGAGACAGGGGGCGAGACCCAGTACTTC; cdr3_aa: CASRETGGETQYF
v_call: TRBV28; d_call: TRBD2; j_call: TRBJ2-7; clone_size: .; cdr3_nt: TGTGCCAGCAGTTTTAGACTAGCGGGAACCTACGAGCAGTACTTC; cdr3_aa: CASSFRLAGTYEQYF
v_call: TRBV28; d_call: .; j_call: TRBJ1-1; clone_size: .; cdr3_nt: TGTGCCAGCAACAATAAGCGGGCCCCAGGCGGCGCTTTCTTT; cdr3_aa: CASNNKRAPGGAFF
v_call: TRBV25-1; d_call: .; j_call: TRBJ2-2; clone_size: few; cdr3_nt: TGTGCCAGCAGAAGACTAACCGGGGAGCTGTTTTTT; cdr3_aa: CASRRLTGELFF
v_call: TRBV7-2; d_call: .; j_call: TRBJ1-1; clone_size: .; cdr3_nt: TGTGCCAGCAGCTTCGAGGAGAACACTGAAGCTTTCTTT; cdr3_aa: CASSFEENTEAFF
v_call: TRBV7-9; d_call: .; j_call: TRBJ2-1; clone_size: once; cdr3_nt: TGTGCCAGCACCCCCACTGAGGGCTCCTACAATGAGCAGTTCTTC; cdr3_aa: CASTPTEGSYNEQFF
v_call: TRBV28; d_call: TRBD1; j_call: TRBJ1-5; clone_size: .; cdr3_nt: TGTGCCAGCAGTAAACCGGGACAGGGGAATCAGCCCCAGCATTTT; cdr3_aa: CASSKPGQGNQPQHF
v_call: TRBV3-1/TRBV3-2; d_call: .; j_call: TRBJ1-4; clone_size: .; cdr3_nt: TGTGCCAGCAGGGGCGAAAAATTGTTTTTT; cdr3_aa: CASRGEKLFF
v_call: TRBV5-5; d_call: .; j_call: TRBJ2-7; clone_size: .; cdr3_nt: TGTGCCAGCAGCTTGGGCAGGGAAGTTGAGCAGTACTTC; cdr3_aa: CASSLGREVEQYF
v_call: TRBV19; d_call: TRBD2; j_call: TRBJ2-7; clone_size: .; cdr3_nt: TGTGCCAGTAGTCCCTTTGGAGCGGGATCCTACGAGCAGTACTTC; cdr3_aa: CASSPFGAGSYEQYF
v_call: TRBV6-4; d_call: TRBD2; j_call: TRBJ2-2; clone_size: .; cdr3_nt: TGTGCCAACAAGGACGCGGGGAAGCGGGAGGACACCGGGGAGCTGTTTTTT; cdr3_aa: CANKDAGKREDTGELFF
v_call: TRBV18; d_call: TRBD1; j_call: TRBJ1-1; clone_size: once; cdr3_nt: TGTGCCAGCTCATTACAGGGGATAGGGTACACTGAAGCTTTCTTT; cdr3_aa: CASSLQGIGYTEAFF
v_call: TRBV18; d_call: .; j_call: TRBJ1-1; clone_size: .; cdr3_nt: TGTGCCAGCTCACCCCCGACAGGCGGCACTGAAGCTTTCTTT; cdr3_aa: CASSPPTGGTEAFF
v_call: TRBV28; d_call: .; j_call: TRBJ2-1; clone_size: .; cdr3_nt: TGTGCCAGCAGCGGCCCTGGGGGGGGCGATGAGCAGTTCTTC; cdr3_aa: CASSGPGGGDEQFF
v_call: TRBV6-5; d_call: .; j_call: TRBJ2-1; clone_size: .; cdr3_nt: TGTGCCAGCAGTTCTAGCCTCTCGGCCTACAATGAGCAGTTCTTC; cdr3_aa: CASSSSLSAYNEQFF
v_call: TRBV11-2; d_call: .; j_call: TRBJ2-3; clone_size: .; cdr3_nt: TGTGCCAGCAGCTCTACCGGACGGGGTATTCCGCTGGGGGATACGCAGTATTTT; cdr3_aa: CASSSTGRGIPLGDTQYF
v_call: TRBV5-8; d_call: .; j_call: TRBJ2-7; clone_size: .; cdr3_nt: TGTGCCAGCAGCAGGGGCTCCTACGAGCAGTACTTC; cdr3_aa: CASSRGSYEQYF
v_call: TRBV5-6; d_call: TRBD1; j_call: TRBJ1-2; clone_size: once; cdr3_nt: TGTGCCAGCAGTAGTACAGGGGGAGATTATGGCTACACCTTC; cdr3_aa: CASSSTGGDYGYTF
v_call: TRBV19; d_call: TRBD2; j_call: TRBJ2-7; clone_size: .; cdr3_nt: TGTGCCAGTAGTCCCTTCGGAGCGGGATCCTACGAGCAGTACTTC; cdr3_aa: CASSPFGAGSYEQYF
v_call: TRBV5-1; d_call: TRBD2; j_call: TRBJ2-5; clone_size: .; cdr3_nt: TGCGCCAGCAGCGGACGGACTAGCGGGTGGCTGGAGACCCAGTACTTC; cdr3_aa: CASSGRTSGWLETQYF
v_call: TRBV6-5; d_call: .; j_call: TRBJ1-5; clone_size: .; cdr3_nt: TGTGCCAGCCGCCAGCCAGGGTGGGGTCAGCCCCAGCATTTT; cdr3_aa: CASRQPGWGQPQHF
v_call: TRBV9; d_call: TRBD1; j_call: TRBJ2-5; clone_size: .; cdr3_nt: TGTGCCAGCAGCGTTCTTACAGGGGAGAGGGAGACCCAGTACTTC; cdr3_aa: CASSVLTGERETQYF
v_call: TRBV5-1; d_call: TRBD1; j_call: TRBJ2-7; clone_size: .; cdr3_nt: TGCGCCAGCAGCTACGGGGACAGGGGCTACGAGCAGTACTTC; cdr3_aa: CASSYGDRGYEQYF